This entry concerns a single T cell receptor (beta chain). Germline-derived CDR1 and CDR2 are MGHRA and YSYEKL. J gave up 1 base and V 5 bases, and 7 bases lay outside the gene matches. The CDR3 sequence is 16 residues long. This sample was included in a study of cytomegalovirus exposure and HLA in healthy donors. Generated by immunoSEQ multiplex PCR, the TCRdb table keeps only in-frame clones and is missing some. This table holds 150,000 to 180,000 clones, 86% found once. The V and J genes are TRBV4-1 and TRBJ2-5; 10 nucleotides agree with TRBD2. This sequence originates from a human donor in good health. Sequenced material: PBMCs. CDR3 protein: CASSVRLAGLQETQYF. The CDR3 nucleotides read TGCGCCAGCAGCGTCCGACTAGCGGGTCTCCAAGAGACCCAGTACTTC.